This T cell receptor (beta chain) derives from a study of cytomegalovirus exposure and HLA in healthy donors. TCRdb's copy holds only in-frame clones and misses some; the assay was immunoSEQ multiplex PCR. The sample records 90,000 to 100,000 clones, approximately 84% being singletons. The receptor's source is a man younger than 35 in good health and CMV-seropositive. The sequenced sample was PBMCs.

The CDR3 region has the DNA TGTGCCAGCAGTGAGCGGTGGGGCACTGGGGCCAACGTCCTGACTTTC. This sequence encodes CASSERWGTGANVLTF. This rearrangement joins TRBV6-1 to TRBJ2-6; a possible D gene is TRBD1 (5 bases). V shed 3 bases and J shed 2 bases, with 11 bases lying between them. Germline assignment: CDR1 MNHNS and CDR2 SASEGT. This CDR3 contains 16 residues.